The rows below give T cell receptor beta chains drawn from one sample of a study of OX40 agonist ivuxolimab in advanced cancers. Clones were read by immunoSEQ multiplex PCR, and TCRdb kept only the in-frame ones, dropping some. The data hold about 120,000 clones, with just under 95% observed a single time. The source was CD4+ or CD8+ T cells sorted from blood, collected in a trial of the OX40 agonist ivuxolimab. These receptors originate from an adult with an advanced solid tumor such as melanoma, head and neck, liver or kidney cancer. CDR3s include the opening cysteine and the closing phenylalanine or tryptophan. A D gene is named only where the DNA matches it firmly. Rows may omit the clone size; those that give it use once, few, many or a size class.

TRBV18,TRBJ2-1,.,.,TGTGCCAGCTCACCCCCCCTGGGAACCTACAATGAGCAGTTCTTC,CASSPPLGTYNEQFF
TRBV28,TRBJ1-2,TRBD1,.,TGTGCCAGCAGCTTTCCGCAGGGACAGTCCTATGGCTACACCTTC,CASSFPQGQSYGYTF
TRBV18,TRBJ2-1,.,.,TGTGCCAGCTCACTATCGGAGGGCTATGAGCAGTTCTTC,CASSLSEGYEQFF
TRBV10-3,TRBJ2-6,.,.,TGTGCCATCAGCGCCGTTGAGGGCTCTGGGGCCAACGTCCTGACTTTC,CAISAVEGSGANVLTF
TRBV18,TRBJ2-3,TRBD2,.,TGTGCCAGCTCACCACCCGGACTAGCGGGAGCAGATACGCAGTATTTT,CASSPPGLAGADTQYF
TRBV7-9,TRBJ1-5,.,.,TGTGCCAGCAGCTTAGGATGGGAGAGCAATCAGCCCCAGCATTTT,CASSLGWESNQPQHF
TRBV25-1,TRBJ2-5,.,.,TGTGCCAGCAGTATGTTGGGGGAGACCCAGTACTTC,CASSMLGETQYF
TRBV15,TRBJ1-2,.,.,TGTGCCACCAGCAGAGCGAGGGTATCAAACTATGGCTACACCTTC,CATSRARVSNYGYTF
TRBV10-3,TRBJ2-3,.,.,TGTGCCATCAGTTCTCGAACAGATACGCAGTATTTT,CAISSRTDTQYF
TRBV18,TRBJ2-1,TRBD2,.,TGTGCCAGCTCACCATGGGAACTAGCGGGATACAATGAGCAGTTCTTC,CASSPWELAGYNEQFF
TRBV18,TRBJ2-1,.,.,TGTGCCAGCTCACCTACTTTACCGGGGAGCCATGAGCAGTTCTTC,CASSPTLPGSHEQFF
TRBV7-3,TRBJ2-2,TRBD1,.,TGTGCCAGCAGCTTAGGGGCAGGGGGCACCGGGGAGCTGTTTTTT,CASSLGAGGTGELFF
TRBV5-1,TRBJ2-7,.,.,TGCGCCAGCAGCTCGGACAGACCCACCTACGAGCAGTACTTC,CASSSDRPTYEQYF
TRBV6-1,TRBJ2-7,.,.,TGTGCCAGCCGCCTCAGGGAATCCTACGAGCAGTACTTC,CASRLRESYEQYF
TRBV5-1,TRBJ1-3,TRBD1,.,TGCGCCAGCAGCCCCGGACAGGTGTTCGGAAACACCATATATTTT,CASSPGQVFGNTIYF
TRBV6-1,TRBJ2-5,TRBD1,.,TGTGCCAGCAGTGACGACAGGGTCCAAGAGACCCAGTACTTC,CASSDDRVQETQYF
TRBV6-5,TRBJ1-5,TRBD1,.,TGTGCCAGCAGCAACGGACAGGGAAGGGATCAGCCCCAGCATTTT,CASSNGQGRDQPQHF
TRBV18,TRBJ1-2,.,few,TGTGCCAGCTCGGACAGTAACTATGGCTACACCTTC,CASSDSNYGYTF
TRBV6-4,TRBJ1-2,TRBD1,.,TGTGCCAGCAGTGACCATACAGGGGGCTTAGGGCTCGGCGGCTACACCTTC,CASSDHTGGLGLGGYTF
TRBV4-1,TRBJ2-1,TRBD2,.,TGCGCCAGCAGCCAAGCGGATAGCGGGGGGCCTTACAATGAGCAGTTCTTC,CASSQADSGGPYNEQFF
TRBV7-3,TRBJ2-3,TRBD1,.,TGTGCCAGCAGCTTAAGGGACAGGGGTACAGATACGCAGTATTTT,CASSLRDRGTDTQYF
TRBV27,TRBJ2-7,TRBD2,.,TGTGCCAGCAGTCCGTCGGGACTAGCGGGTTTCGAGCAGTACTTC,CASSPSGLAGFEQYF
TRBV2,TRBJ1-4,.,.,TGTGCCAGCAGTGTCGGGGCAGCAACTAATGAAAAACTGTTTTTT,CASSVGAATNEKLFF
TRBV5-1,TRBJ1-4,.,.,TGCGCCAGCAGCCCGACAGGTGCAACTAATGAAAAACTGTTTTTT,CASSPTGATNEKLFF
TRBV10-3,TRBJ1-1,.,.,TGTGCCCACCGCGGTGACGGGGAGCCCAAAGCTTTCTTT,CAHRGDGEPKAFF
TRBV28,TRBJ1-3,TRBD1,.,TGTGCCAGCAGTCCACGGACAGGGGGAGGAAACACCATATATTTT,CASSPRTGGGNTIYF
TRBV14,TRBJ2-5,.,.,TGTGCCAGCAGCCAAGTCTTAAGGCTAGAGACCCAGTACTTC,CASSQVLRLETQYF
TRBV6-5,TRBJ2-2,.,.,TGTGCCAGCAGTTACATTCCGGGGAACACCGGGGAGCTGTTTTTT,CASSYIPGNTGELFF
TRBV2,TRBJ1-2,.,few,TGTGCCAGCAGTCGCGATTCCGAAGCTAACTATGGCTACACCTTC,CASSRDSEANYGYTF